In its sample, the clone carrying this T cell receptor (beta chain) was seen once. The antigen is undetermined. The data were taken from a study of early T cells in non-severe SARS-CoV-2 infection. Notes on the study in general: CD4 and private specificities were missed by VDJdb matching, which favored anti-spike CD8 responses.

Each CDR3 protein is one row after TCRdb ran MiXCR on the 5' RACE reads. The sample shows about 63,000 distinct CDR3 sequences, 10% to 15% of them seen only once. V gave up 3 bases and J gave up 4 bases; unmatched junction bases: 6. Germline V CDR1 and CDR2: LGHNA, YNFKEQ. This CDR3 region has 15 residues. This clonotype originated in an adult who was a healthcare worker with PCR-confirmed SARS-CoV-2 infection or an uninfected control (not recorded which). The specimen sequenced was whole blood. The chain has TRBV4-2 and TRBJ1-1; 9 bases are shared with TRBD1. CDR3: CASSQTDRGGTEAFF. CDR3 sequence (DNA): TGTGCCAGCAGCCAGACGGACAGGGGTGGCACTGAAGCTTTCTTT.